These 26 T cell receptor beta chains were sequenced from one sample in a study of sequential checkpoint blockade in melanoma. Treatment meaning: randomized to nivolumab then ipilimumab (arm A) or the reverse (arm B). The protocol was immunoSEQ multiplex PCR, while the TCRdb copy is restricted to in-frame clones and leaves out a portion. The repertoire holds 37,000 or so clones, with more than 25% as singletons. The sample was tumor tissue (inferred from file names), taken from a patient given nivolumab and ipilimumab in sequence. These receptors came from a human donor with melanoma.

This chain connects TRBV19 to TRBJ1-1; tentatively, D is TRBD1 (6 bases). The V end lost 3 bases, the J end lost 6 bases, and 17 bases lay between the germline ends. Germline V lookup: CDR1 LNHDA, CDR2 SQIVND (reference sequence). The CDR3 extends over 15 amino acids. The CDR3 protein is CASSMGGGWISEAFF. The CDR3 DNA reads as TGTGCCAGTAGTATGGGAGGGGGATGGATCTCTGAAGCTTTCTTT.

V and J are TRBV18 and TRBJ2-2; D is possibly TRBD1 (6 bases). The CDR3 is made up of 17 amino acids. Germline lookup yields CDR1 KGHSH and CDR2 LQKENI. Trimming cost V 3 bases and J 0 bases, with 14 bases left between them. CDR3 sequence (DNA): TGTGCCAGCTCACCTCCCCCCGCAGGGGCGAACACCGGGGAGCTGTTTTTT. It translates to CASSPPPAGANTGELFF. The variable domain in full, completed from reference TRBV18 and TRBJ2-2, reads NAGVMQNPRHLVRRRGQEARLRCSPMKGHSHVYWYRQLPEEGLKFMVYLQKENIIDESGMPKERFSAEFPKEGPSILRIQQVVRGDSAAYFCASSPPPAGANTGELFFGEGSRLTVL.

This clone was seen more than once but under ten times. The gene calls are TRBV12-5 and TRBJ1-1, with a tentative D call TRBD1 (6 bases). The CDR3 contains 12 residues. In germline, CDR1 is LGHNT, CDR2 FRNRAP. The CDR3 region is CASGTLNTEAFF. CDR3 nucleotides: TGTGCCAGCGGGACACTTAACACTGAAGCTTTCTTT.

The rearrangement uses TRBV14 and TRBJ2-2; the D call may be TRBD1 or TRBD2 (5 bases each). The CDR3 is 15 amino acids. Germline CDR1 and CDR2: SGHDN and FVKESK. Trimming cost V 2 bases and J 4 bases, with 11 bases left between them. CDR3 sequence: CASSQYYGATGELFF. The DNA of the CDR3 is TGTGCCAGCAGCCAATATTACGGGGCCACCGGGGAGCTGTTTTTT.

The chain couples TRBV5-1 to TRBJ2-2, with 9 bases identical to TRBD2. The J segment lost 7 bases and the V segment lost 0 bases, leaving 4 bases of the junction unmatched. The CDR3 has 15 amino acids. Germline V lookup: CDR1 SGHRS, CDR2 YFSETQ. CDR3 DNA: TGCGCCAGCAGCTTGGCGACTAGCGGTGTCGGGGAGCTGTTTTTT. It translates to CASSLATSGVGELFF.

The V call is TRBV11-3, the J call TRBJ2-1, with 10 bases identical to TRBD2. J was trimmed by 5 bases and V by 5 bases; bases with no gene match: 6. The CDR3 contains 15 residues. CDR1 and CDR2 from the germline V gene are SGHNT and YENEEA. The CDR3 DNA reads as TGTGCCAGCAGCATTAGCGGGGGGAATAACAATGAGCAGTTCTTC. Amino acid sequence: CASSISGGNNNEQFF.

The chain carries TRBV11-3 and TRBJ1-1; no firm D call. The CDR3 runs 17 residues. The V and J ends lost 3 bases and 0 bases respectively, with 17 bases between them. Germline V CDR1 and CDR2: SGHNT, YENEEA. CDR3 amino acids: CASSFSYDGFMNTEAFF. The CDR3 DNA follows: TGTGCCAGCAGCTTCTCTTATGACGGCTTCATGAACACTGAAGCTTTCTTT. The entire variable domain, with the rest obtained from reference TRBV11-3 and TRBJ1-1, is as follows: EAGVVQSPRYKIIEKKQPVAFWCNPISGHNTLYWYLQNLGQGPELLIRYENEEAVDDSQLPKDRFSAERLKGVDSTLKIQPAELGDSAVYLCASSFSYDGFMNTEAFFGQGTRLTVV.

This clone came up a few times. The gene calls are TRBV7-6 and TRBJ2-1, with 12 bases fitting TRBD2. This CDR3 is built from 18 residues. The ends lost 3 bases at V and 4 bases at J; junction bases unmatched: 10. Germline lookup yields CDR1 SGHVS and CDR2 FNYEAQ. The CDR3 region is CASSLAAGLAGPYNEQFF. The CDR3 nucleotides are TGTGCCAGCAGCTTGGCCGCTGGACTAGCGGGGCCGTACAATGAGCAGTTCTTC.

The chain links TRBV30 to TRBJ1-3; D call uncertain. Germline CDR1 GTSNPN, CDR2 SVGIG (reference sequence). The V end lost 4 bases, the J end lost 0 bases, and 7 bases lay between the germline ends. This CDR3 has 13 residues. The CDR3 DNA reads as TGTGCCTGGAACCACTTCTCTGGAAACACCATATATTTT. This sequence encodes CAWNHFSGNTIYF.

Only a few counts were recorded for this clone. This chain links TRBV6-8 with TRBJ1-2, with D unclear. The length of the CDR3 is 14 residues. Germline V gene data show CDR1 as MNHGY and CDR2 as SAAAGT. Trimming removed 6 bases from V and 5 bases from J, with 16 bases in between. The CDR3 sequence: CASSEGGVRYGYTF. CDR3 in DNA: TGTGCCAGCAGCGAGGGCGGGGTAAGGTATGGCTACACCTTC.

This chain connects TRBV25-1 to TRBJ2-3; D possibly corresponds to TRBD2 (5 bases). The germline V gene has CDR1 MGHDK and CDR2 SYGVNS. Trimming shortened V by 7 bases and J by 6 bases, and 11 bases separated the two germline ends. The CDR3 sequence is 12 residues long. For the CDR3, the DNA is TGTGCCAGCACAGGAGGATGGGATACGCAGTATTTT. It is translated as CASTGGWDTQYF. The whole variable domain, remainder taken from reference TRBV25-1 and TRBJ2-3, is EADIYQTPRYLVIGTGKKITLECSQTMGHDKMYWYQQDPGMELHLIHYSYGVNSTEKGDLSSESTVSRIRTEHFPLTLESARPSHTSQYLCASTGGWDTQYFGPGTRLTVL.

This clone has a handful of counts. The genes are TRBV11-3 and TRBJ1-4; no reliable D call. The CDR3 has 16 residues. The germline gives CDR1 SGHNT, CDR2 YENEEA. The germline V and J ends were trimmed by 2 bases and 5 bases, with 15 bases remaining between them. CDR3 amino acids: CASSLRQPGSNEKLFF. The DNA for the CDR3 is TGTGCCAGCAGCTTAAGGCAGCCGGGGAGCAATGAAAAACTGTTTTTT.

The chain couples TRBV28 to TRBJ2-5, with 9 bases identical to TRBD2. CDR3 length: 15 residues. The junction had 8 bases not matched to a gene; V was cut back by 4 bases and J by 5 bases. Germline V gene sequence: CDR1 MDHEN, CDR2 SYDVKM. As DNA, the CDR3 is TGTGCCAGCAGTTCATTAGCGGGAGTAGGGGAGACCCAGTACTTC. Translating it yields CASSSLAGVGETQYF. The variable domain in full, completed from reference TRBV28 and TRBJ2-5, reads DVKVTQSSRYLVKRTGEKVFLECVQDMDHENMFWYRQDPGLGLRLIYFSYDVKMKEKGDIPEGYSVSREKKERFSLILESASTNQTSMYLCASSSLAGVGETQYFGPGTRLLVL.

The chain employs TRBV19 and TRBJ1-1; D call uncertain. Germline V gene data show CDR1 as LNHDA and CDR2 as SQIVND (reference sequence). The CDR3 runs to 17 residues. V shed 5 bases and J shed 1 base, with 20 bases lying between them. The CDR3 region is CASSPARAAGRNTEAFF. As DNA, the CDR3 is TGTGCCAGTAGTCCTGCCCGGGCCGCGGGAAGGAACACTGAAGCTTTCTTT.

This chain connects TRBV9 to TRBJ1-1; D remains unclear. V lost 0 bases, J lost 1 base, and 10 bases lay in between. CDR3 length: 15 amino acids. Germline CDR1 and CDR2: SGDLS and YYNGEE. CDR3 amino acids: CASSVGQAPNTEAFF. The CDR3 nucleotides read TGTGCCAGCAGCGTAGGGCAGGCTCCGAACACTGAAGCTTTCTTT.

The gene calls are TRBV29-1 and TRBJ2-7, with D unresolved. Germline V gene data show CDR1 as SQVTM and CDR2 as ANQGSEA. V was cut by 3 bases and J by 3 bases, with 9 bases left in between. The CDR3 is 12 residues long. The CDR3 coding sequence is TGCAGCGTTGACCGTCCGGGCTACGAGCAGTACTTC. Protein sequence: CSVDRPGYEQYF.

The genes are TRBV5-1 and TRBJ1-6; perhaps TRBD1 as D (6 bases). Trimming cost V 1 base and J 7 bases, with 9 bases left between them. Germline-derived CDR1 and CDR2 are SGHRS and YFSETQ. CDR3 length equals 14 residues. The CDR3 sequence: CASSLTGLNSPLHF. CDR3 nucleotides: TGCGCCAGCAGCTTGACAGGGCTAAATTCACCCCTCCACTTT.

The V and J genes are TRBV19 and TRBJ2-1; D possibly uses TRBD1 or TRBD2 (5 bases each). The ends were cut back, 1 base at V and 4 bases at J, with 8 bases in the middle. The CDR3 totals 14 residues. In germline, CDR1 is LNHDA, CDR2 SQIVND (reference sequence). CDR3 in DNA: TGTGCCAGTAGTATAGCGGGGCTTTACAATGAGCAGTTCTTC. It specifies CASSIAGLYNEQFF.

This clone was found a few times. The chain employs TRBV11-3 and TRBJ1-5, with 9 bases aligning to TRBD1. V dropped 3 bases and J dropped 2; count of bases not matched to a gene: 2. This CDR3 spans 15 amino acids. The germline V gene has CDR1 SGHNT and CDR2 YENEEA. The DNA of the CDR3 is TGTGCCAGCAGCTTCAACAGGGGGCGCAATCAGCCCCAGCATTTT. This gives the protein CASSFNRGRNQPQHF.

The V gene is TRBV2, the J gene TRBJ2-3; 10 bases match TRBD2. Trimming took 4 bases from V and 5 from J; bases not matched to a gene: 9. Germline values: CDR1 SNHLY, CDR2 FYNNEI. This CDR3 has 16 residues. The CDR3, as DNA: TGTGCCAGCAGTGTGTCGAGCGGGGGGGCCGTAGATACGCAGTATTTT. Translation gives CASSVSSGGAVDTQYF.

The rearrangement links TRBV11-3 to TRBJ1-4; 10 positions agree with TRBD1. The length of the CDR3 is 14 residues. With V trimmed by 6 bases and J by 8 bases, 6 bases remained unmatched. Germline assignment: CDR1 SGHNT and CDR2 YENEEA. CDR3 residues: CASSFGQGVEKLFF. For the CDR3, the DNA is TGTGCCAGCAGTTTTGGACAGGGGGTGGAAAAACTGTTTTTT. Based on the CDR3 plus reference TRBV11-3 and TRBJ1-4, the full variable domain is EAGVVQSPRYKIIEKKQPVAFWCNPISGHNTLYWYLQNLGQGPELLIRYENEEAVDDSQLPKDRFSAERLKGVDSTLKIQPAELGDSAVYLCASSFGQGVEKLFFGSGTQLSVL.

The gene calls are TRBV5-1 and TRBJ1-3; a weak D match, TRBD1 (5 bases). The CDR3 loop spans 14 amino acids. The V end was cut by 4 bases, the J end by 3 bases, with 11 bases between. Germline CDR1 and CDR2: SGHRS and YFSETQ. The CDR3 protein is CASSGRDGGNTIYF. CDR3 in DNA: TGCGCCAGCAGCGGGAGGGACGGTGGAAACACCATATATTTT.

CDR3 region: CASSLMEDSGNTIYF. The CDR3 DNA reads TGTGCCAGCAGCTTAATGGAAGACTCTGGAAACACCATATATTTT. The chain has TRBV11-3 and TRBJ1-3, with D unclear. Per germline, CDR1 SGHNT and CDR2 YENEEA. The CDR3 sequence is 15 residues long. Trimming left V 2 bases short and J 0 bases short, with 8 bases between.

V and J are TRBV30 and TRBJ2-2; D ambiguous. Trimming removed 3 bases from V and 6 bases from J, with 11 bases in between. Germline values: CDR1 GTSNPN, CDR2 SVGIG (reference sequence). The CDR3 runs to 13 residues. In DNA form, the CDR3 reads TGTGCCTGGAGCGGTCTAGGGTCCGGGGAGCTGTTTTTT. Protein sequence: CAWSGLGSGELFF.

The genes are TRBV10-3 and TRBJ2-5; D is unresolved. The CDR3 consists of 13 residues. Germline CDR1 ENHRY, CDR2 SYGVKD. V lost 1 base and J lost 5, with 8 bases in between. The CDR3 coding sequence is TGTGCCATCAGTGAGTGGCTTGGGGAGACCCAGTACTTC. It encodes CAISEWLGETQYF.

For the CDR3, the DNA is TGTGCCAGCAGTCGGGCAGGGGGCCGCGGCACTGAAGCTTTCTTT. Amino acids: CASSRAGGRGTEAFF. This sequence joins TRBV28 and TRBJ1-1, with TRBD1 matching over 8 bases. This CDR3 is built from 15 residues. CDR1 and CDR2 (germline): MDHEN, SYDVKM. V dropped 5 bases and J dropped 4; count of bases not matched to a gene: 9.